This TCR beta chain was identified in a study of blood T cell repertoires in COVID-19. V shed 2 bases and J 3 bases; nucleotides not matched to a gene: 3. The length of the CDR3 is 15 residues. Germline V lookup: CDR1 SGHAT, CDR2 FQNNGV. The assay was immunoSEQ multiplex PCR, and TCRdb's table has in-frame clones only and misses some. Of approximately 90,000 clones in the sample, roughly 87% are singletons; the top ten hold 3.8%. The chain is built from TRBV11-2 and TRBJ1-4; 7 positions agree with TRBD1. Material for sequencing was peripheral blood. This clonotype was obtained from a man in his fifties or sixties with acute or convalescent COVID-19. The CDR3 loop is CASSLRGQSNEKLFF. DNA for the CDR3: TGTGCCAGCAGCTTAAGGGGACAGTCTAATGAAAAACTGTTTTTT. Full variable domain (remainder filled in from reference TRBV11-2 and TRBJ1-4): EAGVAQSPRYKIIEKRQSVAFWCNPISGHATLYWYQQILGQGPKLLIQFQNNGVVDDSQLPKDRFSAERLKGVDSTLKIQPAKLEDSAVYLCASSLRGQSNEKLFFGSGTQLSVL.